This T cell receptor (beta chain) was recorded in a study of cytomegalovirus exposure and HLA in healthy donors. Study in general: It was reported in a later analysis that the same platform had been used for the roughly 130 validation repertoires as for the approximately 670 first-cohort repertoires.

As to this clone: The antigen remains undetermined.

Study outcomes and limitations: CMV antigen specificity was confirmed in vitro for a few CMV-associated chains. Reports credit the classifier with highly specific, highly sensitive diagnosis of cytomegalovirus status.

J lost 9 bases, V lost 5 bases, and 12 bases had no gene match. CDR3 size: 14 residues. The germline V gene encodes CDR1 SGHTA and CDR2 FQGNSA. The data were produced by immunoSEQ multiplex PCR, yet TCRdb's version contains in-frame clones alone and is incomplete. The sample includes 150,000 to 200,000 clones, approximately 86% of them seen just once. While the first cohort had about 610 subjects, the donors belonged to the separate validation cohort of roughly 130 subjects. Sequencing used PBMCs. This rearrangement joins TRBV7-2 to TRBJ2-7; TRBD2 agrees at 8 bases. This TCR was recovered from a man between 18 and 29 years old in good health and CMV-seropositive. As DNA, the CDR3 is TGTGCCAGCAGCCCGGGGGGGAGCTTTTCGGTGCAGTACTTC. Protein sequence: CASSPGGSFSVQYF.